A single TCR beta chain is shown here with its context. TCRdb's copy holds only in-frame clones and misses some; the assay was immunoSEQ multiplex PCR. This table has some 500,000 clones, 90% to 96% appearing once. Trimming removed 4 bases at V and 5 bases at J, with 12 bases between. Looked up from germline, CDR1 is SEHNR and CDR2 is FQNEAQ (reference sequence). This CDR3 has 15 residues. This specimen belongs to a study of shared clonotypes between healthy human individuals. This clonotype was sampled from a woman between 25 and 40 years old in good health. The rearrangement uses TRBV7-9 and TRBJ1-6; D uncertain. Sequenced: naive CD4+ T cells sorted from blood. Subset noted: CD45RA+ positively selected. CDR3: CASSWTDFNNSPLHF. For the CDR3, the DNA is TGTGCCAGCAGCTGGACGGATTTCAATAATTCACCCCTCCACTTT.